This T cell receptor beta chain appears in the sequencing data of a study of T cell changes during pregnancy in multiple sclerosis. Only in-frame clones appear in the TCRdb table, and some are missing; sequencing was by immunoSEQ multiplex PCR. The sample has approximately 74,000 clones; about 85% are singletons. This clone appeared a few times. Germline lookup yields CDR1 KGHSH and CDR2 LQKENI. V trimming: 0 bases; J trimming: 10 bases; junction bases outside the gene matches: 6. The CDR3 is 15 amino acids. The sequence was collected from a female donor with multiple sclerosis, enrolled in a pregnancy study. The sequencing here drew on peripheral blood, taken before pregnancy. The chain couples TRBV18 to TRBJ1-6; 7 bases fit TRBD1. This chain's CDR3 is CASSPPGTGVSPLHF. CDR3 nucleotides: TGTGCCAGCTCACCACCGGGTACAGGGGTGTCACCCCTCCACTTT. The full variable domain, its missing parts supplied by reference TRBV18 and TRBJ1-6, is NAGVMQNPRHLVRRRGQEARLRCSPMKGHSHVYWYRQLPEEGLKFMVYLQKENIIDESGMPKERFSAEFPKEGPSILRIQQVVRGDSAAYFCASSPPGTGVSPLHFGNGTRLTVT.